This T cell receptor beta chain derives from a study of T cells in Graves' hyperthyroidism and ophthalmopathy. Amplified TCR beta CDR3 regions derived from RNA transcripts. The TCR CDR3 was amplified in a first-round RT-PCR using the HTBI primer set. From the multiplex PCR reads, TCRdb called clonotypes with MiXCR, one entry per CDR3 protein. This table has some 420,000 distinct CDR3 sequences, around 15% appearing once. Stability of Graves' hyperthyroidism was defined as absent ophthalmopathy progression within 18 months. This CDR3 is 14 amino acids long. The V gene's germline CDR1 is SGHAT and CDR2 FQNNGV. V shed 1 base, J shed 6 bases, and the junction held 3 bases outside the gene matches.

The rearrangement links TRBV11-2 to TRBJ2-3; TRBD1 matches 8 bases. The sequenced sample was blood. The receptor's source is a woman aged 18-30 years with Graves' hyperthyroidism. The CDR3: CASSLAGDRDTQYF. As DNA, the CDR3 is TGTGCCAGCAGCTTAGCGGGGGACAGGGATACGCAGTATTTT.